A selection of T cell receptor beta chains follows, all from one sample in a study of shared clonotypes between healthy human individuals. TCRdb's copy holds only in-frame clones and misses some; the assay was immunoSEQ multiplex PCR. The table has 2,100,000 or so clones, approximately 96% seen once; the top ten hold approximately 0.13%. The sample taken for sequencing was naive CD4+ T cells sorted from blood. The receptor set was obtained from a man in his late teens or twenties in good health. Each CDR3 is given with its conserved first and last residue. The D gene is left open where the match is weak. Clone size, where shown, is once, few, many, or a class for clones that have expanded.

size: .
length: 14
J: TRBJ1-2
D: .
V: TRBV28
CDR3: CASSFGLAHYGYTF
DNA: TGTGCCAGCAGTTTCGGACTTGCCCACTATGGCTACACCTTC

size: once
length: 13
J: TRBJ1-1
D: .
V: TRBV30
CDR3: CAWSMQSNTEAFF
DNA: TGTGCCTGGAGTATGCAGTCGAACACTGAAGCTTTCTTT

size: .
length: 14
J: TRBJ1-2
D: .
V: TRBV6-5
CDR3: CASRNTGGNYGYTF
DNA: TGTGCCAGCAGGAACACCGGGGGTAACTATGGCTACACCTTC

size: once
length: 13
J: TRBJ2-5
D: .
V: TRBV9
CDR3: CASSLGLWETQYF
DNA: TGTGCCAGCAGCTTGGGACTGTGGGAGACCCAGTACTTC

size: .
length: 15
J: TRBJ2-7
D: .
V: TRBV5-1
CDR3: CASSLSGQFVYEQYF
DNA: TGCGCCAGCAGCTTATCAGGGCAATTCGTCTACGAGCAGTACTTC

size: .
length: 15
J: TRBJ1-4
D: .
V: TRBV9
CDR3: CASSVGPGLNEKLFF
DNA: TGTGCCAGCAGCGTAGGTCCAGGCCTGAATGAAAAACTGTTTTTT

size: .
length: 15
J: TRBJ2-5
D: .
V: TRBV9
CDR3: CASSPGSAAQETQYF
DNA: TGTGCCAGCAGCCCTGGCTCAGCCGCCCAAGAGACCCAGTACTTC

size: .
length: 14
J: TRBJ1-6
D: TRBD1
V: TRBV6-1
CDR3: CASLTGGSNSPLHF
DNA: TGTGCCAGTCTCACAGGGGGCAGTAATTCACCCCTCCACTTT

size: .
length: 12
J: TRBJ2-5
D: .
V: TRBV7-2
CDR3: CASSLQGRKVYF
DNA: TGTGCCAGCAGCTTACAGGGCAGGAAGGTGTACTTC

size: .
length: 13
J: TRBJ2-5
D: .
V: TRBV5-1
CDR3: CASTKGLQETQYF
DNA: TGCGCCAGCACTAAAGGGTTACAAGAGACCCAGTACTTC

size: once
length: 14
J: TRBJ2-7
D: TRBD2
V: TRBV11-2
CDR3: CASSYAGGTYEQYF
DNA: TGTGCCAGCAGCTATGCGGGAGGTACCTACGAGCAGTACTTC

size: .
length: 17
J: TRBJ2-3
D: TRBD1
V: TRBV28
CDR3: CASSPTGTRGSADTQYF
DNA: TGTGCCAGCAGTCCGACAGGGACCAGGGGTTCCGCAGATACGCAGTATTTT

size: .
length: 18
J: TRBJ2-7
D: .
V: TRBV30
CDR3: CAWSLAVLSPAFSYEQYF
DNA: TGTGCCTGGAGTCTAGCCGTTCTGAGTCCCGCGTTCTCCTACGAGCAGTACTTC

size: .
length: 12
J: TRBJ2-2
D: .
V: TRBV7-9
CDR3: CASSLLSGELFF
DNA: TGTGCCAGCAGCTTATTGTCCGGGGAGCTGTTTTTT

size: once
length: 13
J: TRBJ2-5
D: .
V: TRBV29-1
CDR3: CSGGGRLQETQYF
DNA: TGCAGCGGGGGCGGTCGGCTCCAAGAGACCCAGTACTTC

size: .
length: 16
J: TRBJ1-3
D: .
V: TRBV7-2
CDR3: CASSYMWGQGGNTIYF
DNA: TGTGCCAGCAGCTATATGTGGGGGCAAGGCGGAAACACCATATATTTT

size: .
length: 15
J: TRBJ1-6
D: TRBD1
V: TRBV25-1
CDR3: CASSESDRGNSPLHF
DNA: TGTGCCAGCAGTGAATCGGACAGGGGGAATTCACCCCTCCACTTT

size: .
length: 15
J: TRBJ2-5
D: TRBD2
V: TRBV2
CDR3: CASRTLRAGGETQYF
DNA: TGTGCCAGCCGGACCCTCCGAGCGGGAGGAGAGACCCAGTACTTC

size: .
length: 16
J: TRBJ2-1
D: TRBD2
V: TRBV4-1
CDR3: CASSLPGTISYNEQFF
DNA: TGCGCCAGCAGCTTACCCGGGACTATCTCCTACAATGAGCAGTTCTTC

size: .
length: 17
J: TRBJ2-2
D: TRBD2
V: TRBV7-2
CDR3: CASSPKVLAGYTGELFF
DNA: TGTGCCAGCAGCCCAAAAGTACTAGCGGGGTACACCGGGGAGCTGTTTTTT

size: .
length: 16
J: TRBJ1-3
D: TRBD1
V: TRBV15
CDR3: CATSGLPRTGYNTIYF
DNA: TGTGCCACCAGCGGCCTCCCCCGGACAGGGTACAACACCATATATTTT

size: .
length: 15
J: TRBJ2-5
D: TRBD1
V: TRBV25-1
CDR3: CASSDWGQHQETQYF
DNA: TGTGCCAGCAGTGATTGGGGACAGCACCAAGAGACCCAGTACTTC